A single sample is the source of the 18 T cell receptor beta chains below, sequenced in a study of blood T cells in healthy people across ages. Using a J-beta primer mix together with a sample-barcoded 5' primer, a second PCR was run for roughly 7 to 12 cycles. MiXCR, applied by TCRdb to the 5' RACE reads, yields one record per CDR3 protein. The sample holds 1.5 million or so distinct CDR3 sequences, approximately 43% seen once. The specimen was blood. The receptor source for this set is a young woman in good health.

This clonotype was seen a handful of times. The chain combines TRBV7-9 with TRBJ2-5, with D tentatively TRBD2 (6 bases). The CDR3 has 15 amino acids. V was trimmed by 2 bases and J by 5 bases, leaving 15 bases between them. Germline V gene sequence: CDR1 SEHNR, CDR2 FQNEAQ (reference sequence). The CDR3, as DNA: TGTGCCAGCAGCTTAAGAGCTGGGGGGATTGAGACCCAGTACTTC. Translation gives CASSLRAGGIETQYF.

This CDR3 is CASSFQGPNQPQHF. Written as DNA, the CDR3 is TGTGCCAGCAGTTTTCAGGGACCCAATCAGCCCCAGCATTTT. The rearrangement joins TRBV27 to TRBJ1-5; possible D gene TRBD1, 5 bases. V dropped 3 bases and J dropped 3 bases, with 9 bases sitting between them. CDR3 length equals 14 residues. Looked up from germline, CDR1 is MNHEY and CDR2 is SMNVEV (reference sequence).

The chain carries TRBV2 and TRBJ1-1; D is unresolved. Germline V lookup: CDR1 SNHLY, CDR2 FYNNEI. Trimming pared 8 bases from V and 4 bases from J, leaving 8 bases between. There are 11 residues in the CDR3. CDR3 region: CASHWATEAFF. CDR3 nucleotides: TGTGCCAGCCACTGGGCCACTGAAGCTTTCTTT.

CDR3 bases: TGTGCCAGCAGATCTAGCGGGGGGGCAGGTGAGCAGTACTTC. Its protein is CASRSSGGAGEQYF. The gene calls are TRBV7-2 and TRBJ2-5, with 12 bases that match TRBD2. CDR1 is SGHTA, CDR2 FQGNSA, per germline. V shed 6 bases and J 11 bases; nucleotides not matched to a gene: 10. CDR3 length: 14 residues.

This clonotype appeared a few times. The chain carries TRBV7-6 and TRBJ1-5, with a weak D call TRBD1 (5 bases). This CDR3 contains 16 residues. The germline V and J ends were trimmed by 1 base and 4 bases, with 14 bases remaining between them. The germline gives CDR1 SGHVS, CDR2 FNYEAQ. CDR3 protein: CASSLEPGVANQPQHF. The DNA for the CDR3 is TGTGCCAGCAGCTTAGAACCGGGGGTTGCGAATCAGCCCCAGCATTTT. The variable domain in full, completed from reference TRBV7-6 and TRBJ1-5, reads GAGVSQSPRYKVTKRGQDVALRCDPISGHVSLYWYRQALGQGPEFLTYFNYEAQQDKSGLPNDRFSAERPEGSISTLTIQRTEQRDSAMYRCASSLEPGVANQPQHFGDGTRLSIL.

The chain recombines TRBV7-9 with TRBJ2-7; D is perhaps TRBD2 (6 bases). Per germline, CDR1 SEHNR and CDR2 FQNEAQ (reference sequence). This CDR3 has 16 residues. Trimming left V 5 bases short and J 6 bases short, with 23 bases between. Written as DNA, the CDR3 is TGTGCCAGCAGCCTTCTAGGAGGGAGAAGCGTGGGCGAGCAGTACTTC. Its protein product is CASSLLGGRSVGEQYF.

This clonotype occurred a few times. The CDR3 DNA reads TGTGCCAGCAGCACCGTTTTGCGGGGAAGCTCCTACAATGAGCAGTTCTTC. This gives the protein CASSTVLRGSSYNEQFF. The chain is built from TRBV7-6 and TRBJ2-1; a weak D match, TRBD2 (6 bases). Trimming removed 5 bases from V and 0 bases from J, with 17 bases in between. The CDR3 is made up of 17 amino acids. Germline lookup yields CDR1 SGHVS and CDR2 FNYEAQ.

This clonotype has more than one count but fewer than ten. This chain connects TRBV6-2 or TRBV6-3 to TRBJ2-7, with 7 bases identical to TRBD1. The trim removed 8 bases at V and 2 bases at J, leaving 6 bases unmatched. This CDR3 has 13 amino acids. Looked up from germline, CDR1 is MNHEY and CDR2 is SVGEGT. In DNA form, the CDR3 reads TGTGCCAGCCTACTCAGGGGGACCTACGAGCAGTACTTC. Translation gives CASLLRGTYEQYF.

This clonotype was seen a few times. The V and J genes are TRBV11-2 and TRBJ2-7; TRBD1 aligns across 8 bases. Germline V CDR1 and CDR2: SGHAT, FQNNGV. CDR3 size: 14 residues. After removal of 5 bases from V and 4 bases from J, the junction contained 7 bases not matched to a gene. Here the CDR3 reads CASSTAGGWYEQYF. CDR3 nucleotides: TGTGCCAGCAGCACCGCAGGGGGCTGGTACGAGCAGTACTTC.

J is TRBJ2-7 and V is TRBV27; 7 positions match TRBD2. The CDR3 loop spans 15 amino acids. CDR1 and CDR2 (germline): MNHEY, SMNVEV (reference sequence). Trimming removed 4 bases from V and 5 bases from J; junction bases left unmatched: 11. The CDR3 is CASSSYLAGVDEQYF. The CDR3 DNA sequence: TGTGCCAGCAGTTCGTATCTGGCGGGGGTAGACGAGCAGTACTTC.

The chain has TRBV6-2 or TRBV6-3 and TRBJ2-3; D unresolved. Germline CDR1 is MNHEY and CDR2 is SVGEGT. This CDR3 is built from 17 residues. Between the trimmed V and J ends, which lost 6 bases and 6 bases, there was a span of 25 bases. As DNA, the CDR3 is TGTGCCAGCAGCCCAACCCACGGCCGCTTCGACCGGGATACGCAGTATTTT. Its protein product is CASSPTHGRFDRDTQYF.

In the case of this clonotype: This may arise from a read error, as a much more abundant clone is one base away. The rearrangement links TRBV10-2 to TRBJ2-7; no firm D call. Per germline, CDR1 WSHSY and CDR2 SAAADI. This CDR3 is built from 12 residues. The ends were cut back, 6 bases at V and 2 bases at J, with 8 bases in the middle. The CDR3 DNA reads as TGCGCCAGCAGGGCAGGTCCCTACGAGCAGTACTTC. Translation: CASRAGPYEQYF.

The chain has TRBV6-2 or TRBV6-3 and TRBJ2-3; 9 positions match TRBD2. The CDR3 loop spans 14 amino acids. Germline lookup yields CDR1 MNHEY and CDR2 SVGEGT. The junction had 3 bases not matched to a gene; V was cut back by 6 bases and J by 2 bases. As DNA, the CDR3 is TGTGCCAGCAGAGGCGGGAGGGACACAGATACGCAGTATTTT. This translates into CASRGGRDTDTQYF.

The chain uses TRBV20-1 and TRBJ1-2, with unresolved D. The V end lost 5 bases, the J end lost 8 bases, and 12 bases lay between the germline ends. The CDR3 covers 11 residues. CDR1 and CDR2 from the germline V gene are DFQATT and SNEGSKA (reference sequence). CDR3 protein: CSASWVGGYTF. The CDR3 bases are TGCAGTGCTTCTTGGGTCGGAGGCTACACCTTC.

The chain joins TRBV15 to TRBJ1-2; 7 bases map to TRBD1. CDR3 length equals 15 residues. Looked up from germline, CDR1 is LNHNV and CDR2 is YYDKDF (reference sequence). V lost 0 bases and J lost 7; bases outside the gene matches: 8. CDR3 nucleotides: TGTGCCACCAGCAGAGAGAGGGGGCTCACCTGTGGCTACACCTTC. This sequence encodes CATSRERGLTCGYTF.

As for this clonotype: It may be a read error: a sequence one base away is much more abundant. The gene calls are TRBV18 and TRBJ2-5; D not resolved. CDR3 length equals 13 residues. Per germline, CDR1 KGHSH and CDR2 LQKENI. In DNA form, the CDR3 reads TGTGCCAGCTCACCAGGGAACCAAGAGACCCGGTACTTC. Translation gives CASSPGNQETRYF.

Only a few counts were recorded for this clonotype. This chain uses TRBV7-9 with TRBJ2-7; no definite D call. There are 14 residues in the CDR3. CDR1 SEHNR and CDR2 FQNEAQ come from the germline V gene (reference sequence). The V gene lost 1 base and the J gene lost 1 base, with 8 bases spanning the gap. The CDR3 coding sequence is TGTGCCAGCAGCTTAGAACAGATTTCCTACGAGCAGTACTTC. The encoded protein is CASSLEQISYEQYF.

This clonotype was counted between two and nine times. The chain employs TRBV4-1 and TRBJ2-1; the match to TRBD2 covers 10 bases. The V segment lost 1 base and the J segment 6 bases; nucleotides outside the gene matches: 3. The CDR3 length is 15 residues. Germline V gene sequence: CDR1 MGHRA, CDR2 YSYEKL. CDR3 region: CASSQVVAGGNEQFF. The DNA for the CDR3 is TGCGCCAGCAGCCAAGTTGTAGCGGGAGGCAATGAGCAGTTCTTC.